The 25 T cell receptor beta chains given below trace back to one sample, sequenced in a study of CD8 T cells in ankylosing spondylitis. Study results and caveats: Ankylosing spondylitis blood appeared to be characterized by a TCR beta motif of 8 or 9 highly homologous variants.

Antigens of these TCRs are unknown. TCRdb ran MiXCR on the 5' RACE reads and lists one entry per CDR3 protein. Found here are 500,000 to 650,000 distinct CDR3 sequences, roughly 5% of them singletons; the top ten hold around 3.4%. The sequencing input was blood, either unsorted or a sorted T cell fraction (not recorded which). These TCRs come from a male donor with ankylosing spondylitis.

The gene calls are TRBV20-1 and TRBJ2-7; 13 bases line up with TRBD2. The CDR3 has 15 amino acids. The V segment lost 4 bases and the J segment 1 base; nucleotides outside the gene matches: 4. The germline V gene has CDR1 DFQATT and CDR2 SNEGSKA (reference sequence). CDR3 nucleotides: TGCAGTGCTAACCGACTAGCGGGGGGTTCCTACGAGCAGTACTTC. It translates to CSANRLAGGSYEQYF.

This clonotype has a handful of counts. The chain recombines TRBV19 with TRBJ1-1, with D uncertain. The CDR3 sequence is 13 residues long. Between the trimmed V and J ends, which lost 3 bases and 1 base, there was a span of 6 bases. CDR1 LNHDA and CDR2 SQIVND come from the germline V gene (reference sequence). This CDR3 reads CASSMYGNTEAFF. In nucleotides, the CDR3 is TGTGCCAGTAGTATGTACGGGAACACTGAAGCTTTCTTT.

This clonotype was recorded at least ten times. The J gene is TRBJ2-7, the V gene TRBV6-2 or TRBV6-3; D uncertain. V lost 6 bases, J lost 3 bases, and 18 bases lay in between. There are 15 residues in the CDR3. The germline gives CDR1 MNHEY, CDR2 SVGEGT. CDR3 in amino acids: CASRSPGPGLYEQYF. CDR3 DNA: TGTGCCAGCAGGTCTCCGGGTCCCGGCCTCTACGAGCAGTACTTC.

This clonotype showed up many times. This chain links TRBV7-2 with TRBJ1-2; tentatively, D is TRBD1 (5 bases). V dropped 3 bases and J dropped 3 bases, with 20 bases sitting between them. The length of the CDR3 is 17 residues. Germline CDR1 SGHTA, CDR2 FQGNSA. In DNA form, the CDR3 reads TGTGCCAGCAGCTTTGTCCCTCGGGGGAGTGGGGACTATGGCTACACCTTC. Its protein product is CASSFVPRGSGDYGYTF.

This clonotype occurred a few times. The chain couples TRBV10-2 to TRBJ2-3, with 9 bases that match TRBD1. J lost 4 bases, V lost 6 bases, and 5 bases had no gene match. The CDR3 extends over 14 amino acids. Germline-derived CDR1 and CDR2 are WSHSY and SAAADI. The DNA for the CDR3 is TGCGCCAGCAGGCTAGGGACAGGGCCAGATACGCAGTATTTT. This translates into CASRLGTGPDTQYF.

This clonotype was counted ten times or more. The rearrangement uses TRBV6-2 or TRBV6-3 and TRBJ2-7; D not certain. Germline CDR1 is MNHEY and CDR2 is SVGEGT. The V end was cut by 6 bases, the J end by 0 bases, with 9 bases between. The CDR3 consists of 13 residues. This chain's CDR3 is CASRASSSYEQYF. DNA for the CDR3: TGTGCCAGCAGGGCGTCCAGCTCCTACGAGCAGTACTTC.

The chain is built from TRBV20-1 and TRBJ2-1; no firm D call. Per germline, CDR1 DFQATT and CDR2 SNEGSKA (reference sequence). The CDR3 runs to 14 residues. Trimming shortened V by 5 bases and J by 10 bases, and 21 bases separated the two germline ends. CDR3 nucleotides: TGCAGTGCTTCGTCAAACCTTCGGATGGGCGAGCAGTTCTTC. It is translated as CSASSNLRMGEQFF.

This clonotype was seen ten or more times. The chain recombines TRBV5-1 with TRBJ2-5; 7 bases line up with TRBD2. The CDR3 sequence is 14 residues long. From germline, CDR1 is SGHRS and CDR2 YFSETQ. Trimming cost V 4 bases and J 5 bases; bases outside gene matches: 8. For the CDR3, the DNA is TGCGCCAGCAGCCCCCGGACTAGGGTGGAGACCCAGTACTTC. It encodes CASSPRTRVETQYF.

Many counts were recorded for this clonotype. The V call is TRBV10-3, the J call TRBJ1-2; TRBD1 matches at 9 bases. The CDR3 is 14 residues long. Germline loops: CDR1 ENHRY, CDR2 SYGVKD. With 6 bases clipped from V and 3 bases from J, the junction kept 5 bases outside the gene matches. CDR3 loop: CAIRSGQGDYGYTF. As DNA, the CDR3 is TGTGCCATCAGATCGGGACAGGGTGACTATGGCTACACCTTC.

This clonotype came up many times. J is TRBJ2-4 and V is TRBV7-2, with 8 bases matching TRBD2. CDR1 and CDR2 (germline): SGHTA, FQGNSA. V dropped 2 bases and J dropped 1; count of bases not matched to a gene: 4. This CDR3 is 16 amino acids long. Written as DNA, the CDR3 is TGTGCCAGCAGCTTACTAGCGGGTACCGCCAAAAACATTCAGTACTTC. Its protein is CASSLLAGTAKNIQYF.

At least ten counts were recorded for this clonotype. The genes are TRBV12-3 or TRBV12-4 and TRBJ2-3; 12 bases align to TRBD1. The V and J ends lost 2 bases and 4 bases, in that order; junction bases with no gene match: 4. CDR3 length equals 16 residues. The CDR3 bases are TGTGCCAGCAGTTTAAGGGACAGGGGGCGCTCAGATACGCAGTATTTT. This translates into CASSLRDRGRSDTQYF.

This clonotype was counted at least ten times. The genes are TRBV28 and TRBJ2-7; D tentatively fits TRBD1 or TRBD2 (5 bases each). This CDR3 has 15 residues. Between the trimmed V and J ends, which lost 2 bases and 1 base, there was a span of 12 bases. Germline V lookup: CDR1 MDHEN, CDR2 SYDVKM. CDR3 nucleotide sequence: TGTGCCAGCAGTTTAGGGGACGGCGGTTCCTACGAGCAGTACTTC. It encodes CASSLGDGGSYEQYF.

Many counts were recorded for this clonotype. The chain joins TRBV5-1 to TRBJ1-2; a weak D match, TRBD1 (5 bases). CDR1 and CDR2 (germline): SGHRS, YFSETQ. CDR3 size: 15 residues. V was shortened by 4 bases and J by 8 bases, with 21 bases between the two germline ends. This CDR3 reads CASSPAAGFGDGYTF. The CDR3 DNA reads TGCGCCAGCAGCCCGGCCGCAGGGTTTGGGGACGGCTACACCTTC.

This clonotype was seen a handful of times. The chain recombines TRBV5-4 with TRBJ2-1, with TRBD2 matching 10 bases. The J segment lost 4 bases and the V segment lost 3 bases, leaving 4 bases of the junction unmatched. This CDR3 spans 15 amino acids. Germline CDR1 reads SGHNT; CDR2 reads YYREEE (reference sequence). The CDR3 sequence: CASSSWTSGYNEQFF. In DNA form, the CDR3 reads TGTGCCAGCAGCTCTTGGACTAGCGGATACAATGAGCAGTTCTTC.

In this sample, this clonotype turned up many times. This rearrangement joins TRBV6-6 to TRBJ2-3; D call uncertain. The CDR3 runs to 13 residues. V was shortened by 4 bases and J by 3 bases, with 8 bases between the two germline ends. Germline CDR1 reads MNHNY; CDR2 reads SVGAGI (reference sequence). CDR3 in DNA: TGTGCCAGCAGTTTCACTGCGACAGATACGCAGTATTTT. Its protein is CASSFTATDTQYF.

The chain couples TRBV2 to TRBJ1-2; TRBD1 is a possible D gene (5 bases). Germline V gene lookup returns CDR1 SNHLY and CDR2 FYNNEI. This CDR3 is built from 15 residues. The ends were cut back, 2 bases at V and 4 bases at J, with 14 bases in the middle. In nucleotides, the CDR3 is TGTGCCAGCAGTGAACGGCAGGGAAGATTCTATGGCTACACCTTC. It codes for CASSERQGRFYGYTF.

A remark on this clonotype: With a much larger clone just one base away, this may be a read error. This chain links TRBV20-1 with TRBJ2-5; possibly TRBD1 for D (5 bases). V was shortened by 6 bases and J by 1 base, with 12 bases between the two germline ends. Germline assignment: CDR1 DFQATT and CDR2 SNEGSKA (reference sequence). The CDR3 loop spans 13 amino acids. Here the CDR3 reads CSATRTIQETQYF. The CDR3 DNA reads TGCAGTGCCACCCGGACAATCCAAGAGACCCAGTACTTC.

This clonotype was found many times. The CDR3 spells CASSFQTTSFSYEQYF. In nucleotides, the CDR3 is TGTGCCAGCAGCTTCCAGACAACCTCTTTCTCCTACGAGCAGTACTTC. The genes are TRBV5-8 and TRBJ2-7; D remains ambiguous. The CDR3 loop spans 16 amino acids. V lost 2 bases to trimming and J lost 0 bases, with 15 bases between them. The germline gives CDR1 SGHTS, CDR2 YDEGEE.

This clonotype was observed at least ten times. This chain uses TRBV28 with TRBJ1-2; 12 nucleotides agree with TRBD1. With 3 bases clipped from V and 7 bases from J, the junction kept 3 bases outside the gene matches. The CDR3 is 14 residues long. Germline CDR1 MDHEN, CDR2 SYDVKM. CDR3 sequence (DNA): TGTGCCAGCAGTTTGGGGACAGGGGGCCTTGGCTACACCTTC. This translates into CASSLGTGGLGYTF.

This clonotype was detected many times. V usage is TRBV5-1 and J usage is TRBJ1-1; D ambiguous. Germline CDR1 is SGHRS and CDR2 is YFSETQ. The germline V and J ends were trimmed by 2 bases and 0 bases, with 11 bases remaining between them. The CDR3 runs to 15 residues. The CDR3 spells CASSFQDPVNTEAFF. The CDR3 DNA follows: TGCGCCAGCAGCTTTCAAGATCCCGTGAACACTGAAGCTTTCTTT. Variable domain in full (rest from reference TRBV5-1 and TRBJ1-1): KAGVTQTPRYLIKTRGQQVTLSCSPISGHRSVSWYQQTPGQGLQFLFEYFSETQRNKGNFPGRFSGRQFSNSRSEMNVSTLELGDSALYLCASSFQDPVNTEAFFGQGTRLTVV.

This clonotype has at least ten counts. The chain uses TRBV21-1 and TRBJ2-2; TRBD2 is taken as the D call from the table, unchecked against the DNA. TRBV21-1 is assigned pseudogene status. The CDR3 contains 14 residues. The DNA of the CDR3 is TGTGCCAGCAGCAAAGAAGGAGGTCCCGGGGAGCTGTTTTTT. It yields the protein CASSKEGGPGELFF.

This clonotype turned up a few times. V is TRBV5-5 and J is TRBJ1-1; possibly TRBD1 for D (5 bases). Germline V CDR1 and CDR2: SGHKS, YYEKEE (reference sequence). CDR3 length equals 16 residues. V was trimmed by 0 bases and J by 3 bases, leaving 15 bases between them. DNA for the CDR3: TGTGCCAGCAGCTTGGGGCCGACTGGGGGTCACACTGAAGCTTTCTTT. This translates into CASSLGPTGGHTEAFF.

This clonotype was seen ten or more times. This sequence joins TRBV29-1 and TRBJ1-2; D remains unclear. The CDR3 covers 15 residues. V was clipped by 4 bases and J by 8 bases, with 23 bases between them. CDR1 is SQVTM, CDR2 ANQGSEA, per germline. The CDR3 DNA sequence: TGCAGCGTTGCGGCGCAGCCTTTTCCGATTACGGGCTACACCTTC. It translates to CSVAAQPFPITGYTF.

Many counts were recorded for this clonotype. The J gene is TRBJ1-2, the V gene TRBV29-1, with D maybe TRBD1 (5 bases). This CDR3 comprises 12 residues. Germline CDR1 is SQVTM and CDR2 is ANQGSEA. V gave up 5 bases and J gave up 3 bases, with 10 bases separating them. CDR3 sequence: CSVLPRDYGYTF. The DNA of the CDR3 is TGCAGCGTTCTCCCCAGGGACTATGGCTACACCTTC.

This clonotype was seen only a few times. The chain has TRBV5-1 and TRBJ2-5; TRBD2 aligns across 7 bases. Looked up from germline, CDR1 is SGHRS and CDR2 is YFSETQ. Trimming cost V 4 bases and J 1 base; bases outside gene matches: 7. This CDR3 is 15 amino acids long. CDR3 residues: CASSDLRTSQETQYF. For the CDR3, the DNA is TGCGCCAGCAGCGACCTAAGGACTAGCCAAGAGACCCAGTACTTC.